The present entry profiles one T cell receptor (beta chain) with its context. This entry comes from a study of blood T cell repertoires in COVID-19. In the study overall: Researchers got acute and convalescent COVID-19 samples from the United States, Italy and Spain. The analysed material was cDNA or gDNA that came from T cells, B-cell-depleted T cells, or PBMCs.

In the study's own analysis: Reference gene primer amplification in the assay estimated nucleated cell counts. Using immunoSEQ multiplex PCR, the repertoire was profiled, and TCRdb retains in-frame clones only, with some absent. Clonal size and the V and J genes are those of that table, whereas D and trimming came from the DNA. Of 80,000 to 95,000 clones in the sample, about four fifths are singletons; the top ten hold over 35%. The CDR3 has 17 amino acids. Germline V lookup: CDR1 SGHNT, CDR2 YENEEA. V dropped 4 bases and J dropped 7; count of bases not matched to a gene: 14. What was sequenced was peripheral blood. The rearrangement links TRBV11-3 to TRBJ2-1, with TRBD1 matching 9 bases. The TCR originated in a man older than 75 with acute or convalescent COVID-19. CDR3 nucleotides: TGTGCCAGCAGCTCCCGCCACATGACAGGGGGTGGAAATGAGCAGTTCTTC. The encoded protein is CASSSRHMTGGGNEQFF.